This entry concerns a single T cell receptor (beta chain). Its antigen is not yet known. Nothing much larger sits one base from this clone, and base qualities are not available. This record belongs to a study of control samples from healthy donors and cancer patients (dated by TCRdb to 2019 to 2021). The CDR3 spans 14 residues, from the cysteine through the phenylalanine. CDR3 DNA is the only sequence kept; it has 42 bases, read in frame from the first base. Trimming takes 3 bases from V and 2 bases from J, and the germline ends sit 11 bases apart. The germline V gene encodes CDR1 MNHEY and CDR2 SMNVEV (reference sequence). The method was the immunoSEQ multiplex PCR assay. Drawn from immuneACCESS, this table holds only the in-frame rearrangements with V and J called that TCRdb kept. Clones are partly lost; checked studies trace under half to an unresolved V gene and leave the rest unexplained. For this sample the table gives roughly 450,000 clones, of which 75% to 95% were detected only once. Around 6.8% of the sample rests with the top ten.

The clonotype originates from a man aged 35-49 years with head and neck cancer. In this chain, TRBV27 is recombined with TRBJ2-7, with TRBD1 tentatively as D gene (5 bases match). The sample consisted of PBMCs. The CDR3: CASSLSGLAYEQYF. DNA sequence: TGTGCCAGCAGTTTGTCAGGGCTGGCCTACGAGCAGTACTTC.